What follows are 23 T cell receptor beta chains derived from one specimen sequenced in a study of blood T cell repertoires in COVID-19. TCRdb keeps only in-frame clones here, not all; method: immunoSEQ multiplex PCR. The table has approximately 46,000 clones, approximately 89% seen once. Sequencing used peripheral blood. The receptor set was obtained from a human donor in a cohort sampled during active COVID-19.

The gene calls are TRBV30 and TRBJ1-1; D ambiguous. CDR3 length: 15 residues. V was pared by 0 bases and J by 3 bases, with 14 bases between. Germline CDR1 and CDR2: GTSNPN and SVGIG (reference sequence). This CDR3 reads CAWSVQYRSYTEAFF. The CDR3 bases are TGTGCCTGGAGTGTACAATATCGGAGCTACACTGAAGCTTTCTTT.

The V gene is TRBV10-3, the J gene TRBJ1-2; D remains ambiguous. The V end was cut by 4 bases, the J end by 8 bases, with 14 bases between. This CDR3 comprises 13 residues. Germline CDR1 is ENHRY and CDR2 is SYGVKD. CDR3 loop: CAISGTGWGGYTF. CDR3 nucleotide sequence: TGTGCCATCAGTGGGACGGGATGGGGAGGCTACACCTTC.

This clone was seen just once. This chain joins TRBV4-3 and TRBJ1-2; no definite D call. With 0 bases removed from V and 4 bases from J, the gap between germline ends came to 12 bases. CDR3 length: 15 residues. The germline CDR1 and CDR2 sequences are LGHNA and YSLEER. The CDR3 DNA reads as TGCGCCAGCAGCCAAGATCGCTACAGTTTCTATGGCTACACCTTC. Amino acids: CASSQDRYSFYGYTF.

This chain connects TRBV25-1 to TRBJ1-2, with a weak D call TRBD1 (5 bases). CDR3 length: 12 amino acids. In germline, CDR1 is MGHDK, CDR2 SYGVNS. Trimming took off 3 bases at V and 8 bases at J, with 10 bases between the two ends. CDR3 sequence reads: CASSEAGRGYTF. The CDR3 coding sequence is TGTGCCAGCAGTGAGGCAGGGCGAGGCTACACCTTC.

The chain is built from TRBV5-1 and TRBJ2-7; tentative D call: TRBD2 (6 bases). The CDR3 covers 15 residues. The V end was cut by 4 bases, the J end by 3 bases, with 17 bases between. The germline V gene has CDR1 SGHRS and CDR2 YFSETQ. The CDR3 bases are TGCGCCAGCAGCCCGGCCGGGAGCCAAGTCTACGAGCAGTACTTC. It codes for CASSPAGSQVYEQYF.

The chain employs TRBV7-9 and TRBJ1-1, with D possibly TRBD1 on 5 matching bases. Germline-derived CDR1 and CDR2 are SEHNR and FQNEAQ (reference sequence). CDR3 size: 15 residues. V lost 5 bases to trimming and J lost 0 bases, with 13 bases between them. The CDR3 DNA reads TGTGCCAGCAGCGCATATGGGGGGATGAACACTGAAGCTTTCTTT. Its protein product is CASSAYGGMNTEAFF.

The chain links TRBV5-1 to TRBJ2-5, with 8 bases that match TRBD2. The CDR3 consists of 15 residues. V was clipped by 3 bases and J by 5 bases; unmatched bases: 9. CDR1 is SGHRS, CDR2 YFSETQ, per germline. CDR3: CASSSVGREEETQYF. CDR3 bases: TGCGCCAGCAGCTCCGTCGGGCGGGAGGAGGAGACCCAGTACTTC.

DNA for the CDR3: TGTGCCAGTAGTCCTCAGGAAGCAAATCAGCCCCAGCATTTT. Its translation is CASSPQEANQPQHF. The chain recombines TRBV19 with TRBJ1-5; D uncertain. CDR1 is LNHDA and CDR2 is SQIVND in the germline V gene (reference sequence). V lost 5 bases and J lost 4, with 12 bases in between. This CDR3 comprises 14 residues.

J is TRBJ2-1 and V is TRBV19; D perhaps matches TRBD2 (6 bases). Germline V lookup: CDR1 LNHDA, CDR2 SQIVND (reference sequence). Trimming shortened V by 6 bases and J by 3 bases, and 6 bases separated the two germline ends. This CDR3 spans 12 amino acids. CDR3 coding DNA: TGTGCCAGTAGGGGAGGCTACAATGAGCAGTTCTTC. This translates into CASRGGYNEQFF. The full variable domain, rest sourced from reference TRBV19 and TRBJ2-1, is DGGITQSPKYLFRKEGQNVTLSCEQNLNHDAMYWYRQDPGQGLRLIYYSQIVNDFQKGDIAEGYSVSREKKESFPLTVTSAQKNPTAFYLCASRGGYNEQFFGPGTRLTVL.

This chain connects TRBV28 to TRBJ1-2; 8 nucleotides match TRBD1. There are 14 residues in the CDR3. Unmatched junction bases numbered 9, after V lost 3 bases and J lost 9 bases. In germline, CDR1 is MDHEN, CDR2 SYDVKM. The CDR3 spells CASSFSDRQGSYTF. The DNA for the CDR3 is TGTGCCAGCAGTTTTAGTGATCGACAGGGGAGCTACACCTTC.

J is TRBJ2-3 and V is TRBV9; no clear D. V was shortened by 0 bases and J by 2 bases, with 10 bases between the two germline ends. Germline loops: CDR1 SGDLS, CDR2 YYNGEE. This CDR3 is built from 15 residues. CDR3 in amino acids: CASSVGPGHTDTQYF. The CDR3 DNA is TGTGCCAGCAGCGTAGGTCCGGGTCACACAGATACGCAGTATTTT.

This clone was observed a handful of times. The chain joins TRBV4-3 to TRBJ1-2, with 12 bases that match TRBD1. Germline lookup yields CDR1 LGHNA and CDR2 YSLEER. The CDR3 loop spans 15 amino acids. Trimming removed 5 bases from V and 7 bases from J; junction bases left unmatched: 8. Here the CDR3 DNA reads TGCGCCAGCAGCACTACCGGGACAGGGGGCTCTGGCTACACCTTC. It specifies CASSTTGTGGSGYTF.

V is TRBV5-1 and J is TRBJ1-2, with 9 positions matching TRBD1. Trimming removed 4 bases from V and 6 bases from J; junction bases left unmatched: 4. CDR3 length: 13 amino acids. The germline V gene has CDR1 SGHRS and CDR2 YFSETQ. CDR3 loop: CASSRDRVDGYTF. The CDR3, as DNA: TGCGCCAGCAGCCGGGACAGGGTTGATGGCTACACCTTC.

The chain has TRBV28 and TRBJ2-5; tentative D call: TRBD1 (6 bases). Germline lookup yields CDR1 MDHEN and CDR2 SYDVKM. This CDR3 has 16 amino acids. Trimming took off 5 bases at V and 2 bases at J, with 18 bases between the two ends. The CDR3 sequence: CASSTYRDTSQETQYF. The CDR3 coding sequence is TGTGCCAGCAGTACCTACCGGGACACCTCGCAAGAGACCCAGTACTTC. The full variable domain, rest sourced from reference TRBV28 and TRBJ2-5, is DVKVTQSSRYLVKRTGEKVFLECVQDMDHENMFWYRQDPGLGLRLIYFSYDVKMKEKGDIPEGYSVSREKKERFSLILESASTNQTSMYLCASSTYRDTSQETQYFGPGTRLLVL.

The V gene is TRBV6-4, the J gene TRBJ2-6; TRBD2 aligns across 9 bases. CDR3 length equals 16 residues. J gave up 3 bases and V 0 bases, and 0 bases lay outside the gene matches. Per the germline V gene, CDR1 is MRHNA and CDR2 is SNTAGT. In DNA form, the CDR3 reads TGTGCCAGCAGTGACTCTAGCGGGAGTGGGGCCAACGTCCTGACTTTC. Translation gives CASSDSSGSGANVLTF.

The chain is built from TRBV9 and TRBJ2-1, with 9 nucleotides matching TRBD1. CDR3 size: 15 residues. The V gene end was trimmed by 4 bases and the J gene end by 8 bases; junction bases not matched to a gene: 10. Germline V gives CDR1 SGDLS, CDR2 YYNGEE. CDR3 amino acids: CASSPRQGVLDEQFF. DNA for the CDR3: TGTGCCAGCAGCCCTAGACAGGGGGTACTCGATGAGCAGTTCTTC.

This sequence joins TRBV10-3 and TRBJ2-3; 8 nucleotides agree with TRBD2. The V segment lost 0 bases and the J segment 0 bases; nucleotides outside the gene matches: 5. This CDR3 region has 17 residues. Germline values: CDR1 ENHRY, CDR2 SYGVKD. CDR3 nucleotide sequence: TGTGCCATCAGTGAGTCGGGAGCGGGAGCCAGCACAGATACGCAGTATTTT. The encoded protein is CAISESGAGASTDTQYF.

V and J are TRBV24-1 and TRBJ2-3; 10 bases line up with TRBD2. The CDR3 is 15 amino acids. CDR1 is KGHDR, CDR2 SFDVKD, per germline. With 6 bases clipped from V and 1 base from J, the junction kept 3 bases outside the gene matches. CDR3 protein: CATSPSGSGTDTQYF. The CDR3 bases are TGTGCCACCAGTCCTAGCGGGAGTGGCACAGATACGCAGTATTTT.

The rearrangement joins TRBV24-1 to TRBJ1-6; a possible D gene is TRBD1 (5 bases). From germline, CDR1 is KGHDR and CDR2 SFDVKD. The V end lost 10 bases, the J end lost 0 bases, and 12 bases lay between the germline ends. CDR3 size: 15 residues. CDR3 in amino acids: CATRGQSSYNSPLHF. In DNA, the CDR3 is TGTGCCACTAGGGGTCAGAGCTCCTATAATTCACCCCTCCACTTT.

The rearrangement uses TRBV24-1 and TRBJ2-2; unclear D gene. Trimming pared 4 bases from V and 2 bases from J, leaving 7 bases between. This CDR3 comprises 14 residues. Germline CDR1 reads KGHDR; CDR2 reads SFDVKD. CDR3 amino acids: CATSEGFNTGELFF. The CDR3 DNA reads TGTGCCACCAGTGAGGGCTTCAACACCGGGGAGCTGTTTTTT.

The chain has TRBV7-2 and TRBJ2-2, with 12 bases matching TRBD1. CDR1 is SGHTA, CDR2 FQGNSA, per germline. The CDR3 contains 18 residues. With 5 bases clipped from V and 4 bases from J, the junction kept 11 bases outside the gene matches. The CDR3 DNA follows: TGTGCCAGCAGCCCACCGGGACAGGGGGCTTCGGGCACCGGGGAGCTGTTTTTT. Encoded protein: CASSPPGQGASGTGELFF.

This chain connects TRBV11-2 to TRBJ2-7; D ambiguous. The CDR3 is made up of 12 amino acids. The V end was cut by 1 base, the J end by 6 bases, with 7 bases between. In germline, CDR1 is SGHAT, CDR2 FQNNGV. CDR3 amino acids: CASSLVSIEQYF. The CDR3 DNA reads as TGTGCCAGCAGCTTAGTTAGCATCGAGCAGTACTTC.

J is TRBJ2-2 and V is TRBV4-2; possible D gene TRBD2, 6 bases. The CDR3 runs to 15 residues. The ends were cut back, 1 base at V and 3 bases at J, with 9 bases in the middle. CDR1 is LGHNA and CDR2 is YNFKEQ in the germline V gene. CDR3 in DNA: TGTGCCAGCAGCCAAGGTAGCGGTTACACCGGGGAGCTGTTTTTT. Protein: CASSQGSGYTGELFF.